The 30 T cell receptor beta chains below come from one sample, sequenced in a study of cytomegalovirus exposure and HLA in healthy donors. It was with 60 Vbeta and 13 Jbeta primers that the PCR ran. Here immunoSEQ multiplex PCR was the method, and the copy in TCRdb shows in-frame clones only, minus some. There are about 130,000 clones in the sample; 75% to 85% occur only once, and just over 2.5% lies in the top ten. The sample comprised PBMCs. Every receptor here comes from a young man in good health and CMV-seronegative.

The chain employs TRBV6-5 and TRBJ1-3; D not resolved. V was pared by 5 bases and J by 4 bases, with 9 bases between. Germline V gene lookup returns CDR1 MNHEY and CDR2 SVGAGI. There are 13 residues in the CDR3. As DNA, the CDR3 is TGTGCCAGCAGTGGCGGGTCCGGAAACACCATATATTTT. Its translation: CASSGGSGNTIYF.

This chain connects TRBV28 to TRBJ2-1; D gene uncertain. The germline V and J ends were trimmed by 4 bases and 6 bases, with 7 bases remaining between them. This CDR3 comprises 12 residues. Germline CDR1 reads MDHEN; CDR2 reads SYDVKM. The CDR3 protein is CASSSAVNEQFF. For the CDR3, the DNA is TGTGCCAGCAGTTCCGCGGTCAATGAGCAGTTCTTC.

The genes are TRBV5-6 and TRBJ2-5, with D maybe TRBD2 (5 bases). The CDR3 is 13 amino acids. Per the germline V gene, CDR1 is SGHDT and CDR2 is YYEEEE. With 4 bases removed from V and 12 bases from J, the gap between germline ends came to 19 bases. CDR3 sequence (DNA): TGTGCCAGCAGCCCCATAGGTGTACGGCGGGAGTACTTC. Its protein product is CASSPIGVRREYF.

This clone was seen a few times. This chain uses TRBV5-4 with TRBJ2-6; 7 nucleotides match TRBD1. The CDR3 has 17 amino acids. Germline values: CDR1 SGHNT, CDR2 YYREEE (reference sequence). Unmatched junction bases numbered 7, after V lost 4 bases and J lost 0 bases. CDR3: CASSERQGSSGANVLTF. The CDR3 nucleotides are TGTGCCAGCAGCGAAAGACAGGGAAGCTCTGGGGCCAACGTCCTGACTTTC. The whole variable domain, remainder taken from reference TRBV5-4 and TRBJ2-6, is ETGVTQSPTHLIKTRGQQVTLRCSSQSGHNTVSWYQQALGQGPQFIFQYYREEENGRGNFPPRFSGLQFPNYSSELNVNALELDDSALYLCASSERQGSSGANVLTFGAGSRLTVL.

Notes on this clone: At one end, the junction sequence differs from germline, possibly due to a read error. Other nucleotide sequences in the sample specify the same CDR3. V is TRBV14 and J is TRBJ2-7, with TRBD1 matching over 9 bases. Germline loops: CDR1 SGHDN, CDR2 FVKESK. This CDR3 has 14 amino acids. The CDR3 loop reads CASTPGQGLYEQYF. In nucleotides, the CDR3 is TGTGCTAGCACGCCGGGACAGGGACTTTACGAGCAGTACTTC.

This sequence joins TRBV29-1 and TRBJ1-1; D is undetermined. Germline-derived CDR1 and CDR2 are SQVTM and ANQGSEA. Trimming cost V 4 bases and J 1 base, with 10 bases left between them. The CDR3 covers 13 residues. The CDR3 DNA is TGCAGCGTTGGGAGGAATTGGAACACTGAAGCTTTCTTT. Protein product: CSVGRNWNTEAFF.

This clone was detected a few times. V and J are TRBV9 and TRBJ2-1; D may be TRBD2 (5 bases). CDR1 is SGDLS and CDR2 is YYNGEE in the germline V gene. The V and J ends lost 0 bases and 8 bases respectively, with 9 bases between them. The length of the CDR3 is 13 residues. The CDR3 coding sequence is TGTGCCAGCAGCGTAGGGGTAGCGTATGAGCAGTTCTTC. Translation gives CASSVGVAYEQFF.

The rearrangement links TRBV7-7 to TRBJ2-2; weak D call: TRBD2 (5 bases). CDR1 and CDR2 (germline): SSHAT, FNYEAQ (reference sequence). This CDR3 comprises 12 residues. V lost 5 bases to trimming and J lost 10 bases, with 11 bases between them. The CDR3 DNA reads TGTGCCAGCAGCCCGGTCGGGGAGGAGCTGTTTTTT. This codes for CASSPVGEELFF.

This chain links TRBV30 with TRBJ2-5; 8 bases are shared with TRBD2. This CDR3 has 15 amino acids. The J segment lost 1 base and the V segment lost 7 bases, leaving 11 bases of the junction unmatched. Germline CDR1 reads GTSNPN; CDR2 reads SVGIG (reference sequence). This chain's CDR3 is CAYQDGGDFQETQYF. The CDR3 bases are TGTGCCTATCAAGACGGGGGGGACTTCCAAGAGACCCAGTACTTC.

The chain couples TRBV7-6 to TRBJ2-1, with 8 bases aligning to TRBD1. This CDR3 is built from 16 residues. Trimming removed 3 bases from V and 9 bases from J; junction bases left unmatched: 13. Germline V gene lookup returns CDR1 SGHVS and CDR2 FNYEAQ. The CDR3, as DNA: TGTGCCAGCAGCTTCGCCGGGACAGGTGGGGGTTTTGAGCAGTTCTTC. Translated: CASSFAGTGGGFEQFF.

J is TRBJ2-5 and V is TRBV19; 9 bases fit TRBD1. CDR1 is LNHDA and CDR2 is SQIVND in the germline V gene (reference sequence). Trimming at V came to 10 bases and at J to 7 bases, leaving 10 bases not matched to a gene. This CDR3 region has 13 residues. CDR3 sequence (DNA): TGTGCCACCCAACAGGGGGCGATCGGGACCCAGTACTTC. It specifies CATQQGAIGTQYF.

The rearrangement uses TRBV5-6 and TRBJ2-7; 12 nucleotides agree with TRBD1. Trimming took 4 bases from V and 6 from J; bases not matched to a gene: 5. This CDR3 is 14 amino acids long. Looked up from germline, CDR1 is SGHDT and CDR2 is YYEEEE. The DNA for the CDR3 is TGTGCCAGCAGCACACCGGGACAGGGGGCCGAGCAGTACTTC. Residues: CASSTPGQGAEQYF.

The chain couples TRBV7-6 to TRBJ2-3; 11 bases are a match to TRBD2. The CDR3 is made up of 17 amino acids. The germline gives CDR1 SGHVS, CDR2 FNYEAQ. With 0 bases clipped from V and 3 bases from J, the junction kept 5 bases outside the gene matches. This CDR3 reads CASSLAGTSGPTDTQYF. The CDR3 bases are TGTGCCAGCAGCTTAGCCGGGACTAGCGGTCCAACAGATACGCAGTATTTT.

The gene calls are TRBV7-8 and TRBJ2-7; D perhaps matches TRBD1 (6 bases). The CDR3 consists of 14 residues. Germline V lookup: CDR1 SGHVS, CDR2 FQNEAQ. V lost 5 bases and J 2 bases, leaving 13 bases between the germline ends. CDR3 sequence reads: CASSPDRPPYEQYF. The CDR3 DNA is TGTGCCAGCAGCCCAGACAGGCCCCCCTACGAGCAGTACTTC. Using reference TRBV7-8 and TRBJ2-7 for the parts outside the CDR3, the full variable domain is GAGVSQSPRYKVAKRGQDVALRCDPISGHVSLFWYQQALGQGPEFLTYFQNEAQLDKSGLPSDRFFAERPEGSVSTLKIQRTQQEDSAVYLCASSPDRPPYEQYFGPGTRLTVT.

CDR3 amino acids: CASSYSTEQNGYTF. CDR3 in DNA: TGTGCCAGCAGTTACTCGACAGAACAGAATGGCTACACCTTC. This chain uses TRBV6-5 with TRBJ1-2; perhaps TRBD1 as D (5 bases). Trimming took off 0 bases at V and 6 bases at J, with 11 bases between the two ends. The V gene's germline CDR1 is MNHEY and CDR2 SVGAGI. The CDR3 is 14 amino acids.

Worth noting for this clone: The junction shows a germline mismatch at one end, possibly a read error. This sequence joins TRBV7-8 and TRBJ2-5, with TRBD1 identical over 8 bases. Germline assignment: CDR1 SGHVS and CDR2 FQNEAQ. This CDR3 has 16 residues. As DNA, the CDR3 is TGTGCCGGCAGATTCCTTCAGGGGGCGCACCAAGAGACCCAGTACTTC. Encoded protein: CAGRFLQGAHQETQYF.

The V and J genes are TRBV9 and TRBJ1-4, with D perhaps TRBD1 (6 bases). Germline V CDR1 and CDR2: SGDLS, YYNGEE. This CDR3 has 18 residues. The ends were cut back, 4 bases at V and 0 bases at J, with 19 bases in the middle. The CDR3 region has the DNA TGTGCCAGCAGCCGTAGAGGGGACACCCTCGCAACTAATGAAAAACTGTTTTTT. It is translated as CASSRRGDTLATNEKLFF.

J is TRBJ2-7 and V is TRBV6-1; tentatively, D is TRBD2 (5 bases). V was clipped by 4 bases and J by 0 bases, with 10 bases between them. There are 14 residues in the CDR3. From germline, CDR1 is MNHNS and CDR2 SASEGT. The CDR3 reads CASSGTQSSYEQYF. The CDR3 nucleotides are TGTGCCAGCAGTGGGACTCAATCCTCCTACGAGCAGTACTTC.

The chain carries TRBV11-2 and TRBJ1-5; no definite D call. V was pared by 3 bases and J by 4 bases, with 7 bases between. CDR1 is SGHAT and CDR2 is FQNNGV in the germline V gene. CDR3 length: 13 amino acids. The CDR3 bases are TGTGCCAGCAGCTTTAGTGAGAATCAGCCCCAGCATTTT. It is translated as CASSFSENQPQHF.

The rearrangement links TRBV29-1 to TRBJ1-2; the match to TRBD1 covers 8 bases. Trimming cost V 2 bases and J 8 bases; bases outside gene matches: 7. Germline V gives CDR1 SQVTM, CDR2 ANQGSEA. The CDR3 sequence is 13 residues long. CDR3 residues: CSVEQGAIKGYTF. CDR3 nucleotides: TGCAGCGTTGAACAGGGGGCGATTAAGGGCTACACCTTC.

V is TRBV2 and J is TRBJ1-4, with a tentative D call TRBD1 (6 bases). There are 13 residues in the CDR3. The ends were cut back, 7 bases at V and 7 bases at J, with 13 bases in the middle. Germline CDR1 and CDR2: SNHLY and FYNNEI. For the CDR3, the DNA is TGTGCCAGCACCTCACAGGGTTCTGAAAAACTGTTTTTT. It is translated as CASTSQGSEKLFF. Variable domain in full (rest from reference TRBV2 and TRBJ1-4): EPEVTQTPSHQVTQMGQEVILRCVPISNHLYFYWYRQILGQKVEFLVSFYNNEISEKSEIFDDQFSVERPDGSNFTLKIRSTKLEDSAMYFCASTSQGSEKLFFGSGTQLSVL.

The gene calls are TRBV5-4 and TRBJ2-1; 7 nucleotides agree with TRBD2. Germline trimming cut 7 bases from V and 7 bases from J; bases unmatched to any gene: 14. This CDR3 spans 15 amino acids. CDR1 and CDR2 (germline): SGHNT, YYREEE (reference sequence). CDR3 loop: CASHAMAGASNEQFF. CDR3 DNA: TGTGCCAGCCACGCGATGGCGGGAGCATCGAATGAGCAGTTCTTC. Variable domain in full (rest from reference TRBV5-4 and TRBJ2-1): ETGVTQSPTHLIKTRGQQVTLRCSSQSGHNTVSWYQQALGQGPQFIFQYYREEENGRGNFPPRFSGLQFPNYSSELNVNALELDDSALYLCASHAMAGASNEQFFGPGTRLTVL.

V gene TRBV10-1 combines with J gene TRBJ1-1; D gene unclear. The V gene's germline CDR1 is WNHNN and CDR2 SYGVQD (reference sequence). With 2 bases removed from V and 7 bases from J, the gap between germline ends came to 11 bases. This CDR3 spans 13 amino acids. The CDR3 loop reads CASSESRASEAFF. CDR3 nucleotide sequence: TGCGCCAGCAGTGAGAGTAGAGCAAGTGAAGCTTTCTTT.

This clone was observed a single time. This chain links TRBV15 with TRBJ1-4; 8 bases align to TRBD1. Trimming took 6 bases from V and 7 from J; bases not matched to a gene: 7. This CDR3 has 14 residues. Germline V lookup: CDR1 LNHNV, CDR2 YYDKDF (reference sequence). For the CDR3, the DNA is TGTGCCACCAGGCTTGACAGGGGAGGTGAAAAACTGTTTTTT. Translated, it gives CATRLDRGGEKLFF.

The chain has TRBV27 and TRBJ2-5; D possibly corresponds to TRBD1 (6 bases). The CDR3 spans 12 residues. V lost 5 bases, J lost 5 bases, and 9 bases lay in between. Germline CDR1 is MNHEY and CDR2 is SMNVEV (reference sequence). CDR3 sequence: CASSTGWETQYF. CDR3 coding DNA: TGTGCCAGCAGTACAGGGTGGGAGACCCAGTACTTC.

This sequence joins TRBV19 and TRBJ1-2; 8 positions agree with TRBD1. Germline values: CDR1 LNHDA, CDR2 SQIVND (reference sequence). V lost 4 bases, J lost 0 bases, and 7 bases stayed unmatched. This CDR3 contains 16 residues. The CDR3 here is CASSTGQGTSNYGYTF. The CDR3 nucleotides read TGTGCCAGTAGTACAGGACAGGGAACCTCTAACTATGGCTACACCTTC.

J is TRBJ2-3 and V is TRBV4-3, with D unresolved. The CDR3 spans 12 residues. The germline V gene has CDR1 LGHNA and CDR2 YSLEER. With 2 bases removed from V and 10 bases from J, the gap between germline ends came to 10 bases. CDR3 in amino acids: CASSQPSTSQYF. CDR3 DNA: TGCGCCAGCAGCCAACCAAGTACATCGCAGTATTTT.

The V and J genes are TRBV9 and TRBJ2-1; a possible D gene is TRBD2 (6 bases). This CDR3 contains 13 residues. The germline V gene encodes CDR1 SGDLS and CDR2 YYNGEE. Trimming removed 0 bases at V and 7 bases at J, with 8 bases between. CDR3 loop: CASSVGGENEQFF. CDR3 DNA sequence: TGTGCCAGCAGCGTAGGCGGGGAAAATGAGCAGTTCTTC.

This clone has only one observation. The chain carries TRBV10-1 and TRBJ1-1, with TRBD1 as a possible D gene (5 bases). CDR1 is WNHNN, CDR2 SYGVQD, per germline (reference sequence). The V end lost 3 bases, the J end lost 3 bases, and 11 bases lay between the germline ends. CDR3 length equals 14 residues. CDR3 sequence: CASSDQQGHTEAFF. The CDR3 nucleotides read TGCGCCAGCAGTGACCAGCAGGGTCACACTGAAGCTTTCTTT.

Here the CDR3 DNA reads TGTGCCAGCAGACCAACCGGGACTAGCGGGAGTGGGGCCTTGAAGCAGTACTTC. Its protein product is CASRPTGTSGSGALKQYF. The chain has TRBV13 and TRBJ2-7; 14 bases line up with TRBD2. The germline V gene encodes CDR1 PRHDT and CDR2 FYEKMQ (reference sequence). With 6 bases clipped from V and 8 bases from J, the junction kept 18 bases outside the gene matches. This CDR3 region has 18 residues.